A selection of T cell receptor beta chains follows, all from one sample in a study of T cells after yellow fever vaccination. MiXCR was run by TCRdb on the 5' RACE reads, yielding one entry per CDR3 protein. The sample holds roughly 340,000 distinct CDR3 sequences, around 4.1% seen once. The sequences come from PBMCs, collected 5 days after the yellow fever booster vaccination. These receptors came from a man in his late teens or twenties who received the YFV17D yellow fever vaccine. Both conserved end residues are part of each CDR3.

TRBJ2-4 | TRBV5-5 | CASSIRPGLTLKNIQYF
TRBJ1-2 | TRBV7-2 | CASSPRDGDRGYTF
TRBJ1-1 | TRBV29-1 | CSVGNTEAFF
TRBJ1-6 | TRBV11-2 | CASSLGGAKGSHSPLHF
TRBJ1-1 | TRBV20-1 | CSARNHKTAWNTEAFF
TRBJ2-3 | TRBV24-1 | CATSPGTRGSTDTQYF
TRBJ2-5 | TRBV28 | CASSRRTGRETQYF
TRBJ2-6 | TRBV6-2/TRBV6-3 | CASSYAGSGANVLTF
TRBJ2-7 | TRBV5-6 | CASSFTGNSYEQYF
TRBJ2-1 | TRBV6-5 | CASSKTSGVGYEQFF
TRBJ2-1 | TRBV5-1 | CASSRRGGAGNEQFF
TRBJ1-5 | TRBV2 | CASSDIQGTQPQHF
TRBJ2-1 | TRBV24-1 | CATSLPGRGFSSYNEQFF
TRBJ1-6 | TRBV11-2 | CASSLGRGKNNSPLHF
TRBJ1-6 | TRBV5-6 | CASSRTGKRKNSPLHF
TRBJ2-7 | TRBV15 | CATSRDSGGEQYF
TRBJ2-2 | TRBV7-2 | CASSLLNGGVNTGELFF
TRBJ2-7 | TRBV20-1 | CSAREASGGYEQYF
TRBJ1-2 | TRBV2 | CASSTSGPGYTF
TRBJ2-1 | TRBV5-6 | CASSFRPNYREQFF
TRBJ2-1 | TRBV9 | CASSVNPSWDEQFF
TRBJ2-1 | TRBV11-2 | CASSGVGYNEQFF
TRBJ1-1 | TRBV24-1 | CATSDPARGNTEAFF
TRBJ2-7 | TRBV6-1 | CASTVVGEQYF
TRBJ2-1 | TRBV29-1 | CSVSGQAYNEQFF
TRBJ1-3 | TRBV7-9 | CASSLAPPGNTIYF
TRBJ2-3 | TRBV10-3 | CAISSGFGHADTQYF
TRBJ2-3 | TRBV5-1 | CASSIHRDPGRSDTQYF
TRBJ2-5 | TRBV18 | CASSPRDLEETQYF
TRBJ2-7 | TRBV12-3/TRBV12-4 | CASSAPTRYEQYF
TRBJ2-5 | TRBV12-3/TRBV12-4 | CASRKQGPQTETQYF
TRBJ1-1 | TRBV6-5 | CASSYSWERNTEAFF
TRBJ2-3 | TRBV4-3 | CASSQGVPGGATDTQYF
TRBJ1-5 | TRBV4-2 | CASSSGGQTNQPQHF
TRBJ1-5 | TRBV3-2 | CASSQEYGQFRQPQHF
TRBJ2-5 | TRBV9 | CASSVAFGGIQETQYF
TRBJ2-4 | TRBV20-1 | CSASVEGVAKNIQYF
TRBJ1-4 | TRBV28 | CASSSGFNNEKLFF
TRBJ1-2 | TRBV19 | CASSIEGRGYTF
TRBJ2-7 | TRBV5-1 | CASARSGTGEYEQYF
TRBJ2-7 | TRBV4-3 | CASSQGRGGYEQYF
TRBJ1-6 | TRBV7-3 | CASSTGYNSPLHF
TRBJ1-2 | TRBV12-3/TRBV12-4 | CASSYRTGLGDGYTF
TRBJ1-1 | TRBV5-6 | CASSLGTSEAFF
TRBJ1-2 | TRBV5-4 | CASSLSLLYGYTF
TRBJ1-1 | TRBV5-1 | CASSFSQGGKNTEAFF
TRBJ2-4 | TRBV28 | CASRFLTGPRNIQYF
TRBJ2-1 | TRBV7-2 | CASSGGPYNEQFF
TRBJ1-1 | TRBV4-1 | CASSHGAMNTEAFF
TRBJ2-5 | TRBV20-1 | CSAIQGARETQYF